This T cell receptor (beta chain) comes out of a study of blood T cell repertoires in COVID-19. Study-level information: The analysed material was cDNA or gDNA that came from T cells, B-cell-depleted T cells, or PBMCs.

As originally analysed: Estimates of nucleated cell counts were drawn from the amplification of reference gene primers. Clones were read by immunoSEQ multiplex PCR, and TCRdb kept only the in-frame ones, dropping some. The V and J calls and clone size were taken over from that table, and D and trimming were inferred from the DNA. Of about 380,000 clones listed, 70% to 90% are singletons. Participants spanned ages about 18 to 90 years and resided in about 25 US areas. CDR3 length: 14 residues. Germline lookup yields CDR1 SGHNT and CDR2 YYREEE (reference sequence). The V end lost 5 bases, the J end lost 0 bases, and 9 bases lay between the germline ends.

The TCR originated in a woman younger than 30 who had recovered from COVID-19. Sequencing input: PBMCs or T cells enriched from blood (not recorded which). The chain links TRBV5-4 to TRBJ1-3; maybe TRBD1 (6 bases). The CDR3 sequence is CASSDRSSGNTIYF. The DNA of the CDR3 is TGTGCCAGCAGTGACAGGAGCTCTGGAAACACCATATATTTT.